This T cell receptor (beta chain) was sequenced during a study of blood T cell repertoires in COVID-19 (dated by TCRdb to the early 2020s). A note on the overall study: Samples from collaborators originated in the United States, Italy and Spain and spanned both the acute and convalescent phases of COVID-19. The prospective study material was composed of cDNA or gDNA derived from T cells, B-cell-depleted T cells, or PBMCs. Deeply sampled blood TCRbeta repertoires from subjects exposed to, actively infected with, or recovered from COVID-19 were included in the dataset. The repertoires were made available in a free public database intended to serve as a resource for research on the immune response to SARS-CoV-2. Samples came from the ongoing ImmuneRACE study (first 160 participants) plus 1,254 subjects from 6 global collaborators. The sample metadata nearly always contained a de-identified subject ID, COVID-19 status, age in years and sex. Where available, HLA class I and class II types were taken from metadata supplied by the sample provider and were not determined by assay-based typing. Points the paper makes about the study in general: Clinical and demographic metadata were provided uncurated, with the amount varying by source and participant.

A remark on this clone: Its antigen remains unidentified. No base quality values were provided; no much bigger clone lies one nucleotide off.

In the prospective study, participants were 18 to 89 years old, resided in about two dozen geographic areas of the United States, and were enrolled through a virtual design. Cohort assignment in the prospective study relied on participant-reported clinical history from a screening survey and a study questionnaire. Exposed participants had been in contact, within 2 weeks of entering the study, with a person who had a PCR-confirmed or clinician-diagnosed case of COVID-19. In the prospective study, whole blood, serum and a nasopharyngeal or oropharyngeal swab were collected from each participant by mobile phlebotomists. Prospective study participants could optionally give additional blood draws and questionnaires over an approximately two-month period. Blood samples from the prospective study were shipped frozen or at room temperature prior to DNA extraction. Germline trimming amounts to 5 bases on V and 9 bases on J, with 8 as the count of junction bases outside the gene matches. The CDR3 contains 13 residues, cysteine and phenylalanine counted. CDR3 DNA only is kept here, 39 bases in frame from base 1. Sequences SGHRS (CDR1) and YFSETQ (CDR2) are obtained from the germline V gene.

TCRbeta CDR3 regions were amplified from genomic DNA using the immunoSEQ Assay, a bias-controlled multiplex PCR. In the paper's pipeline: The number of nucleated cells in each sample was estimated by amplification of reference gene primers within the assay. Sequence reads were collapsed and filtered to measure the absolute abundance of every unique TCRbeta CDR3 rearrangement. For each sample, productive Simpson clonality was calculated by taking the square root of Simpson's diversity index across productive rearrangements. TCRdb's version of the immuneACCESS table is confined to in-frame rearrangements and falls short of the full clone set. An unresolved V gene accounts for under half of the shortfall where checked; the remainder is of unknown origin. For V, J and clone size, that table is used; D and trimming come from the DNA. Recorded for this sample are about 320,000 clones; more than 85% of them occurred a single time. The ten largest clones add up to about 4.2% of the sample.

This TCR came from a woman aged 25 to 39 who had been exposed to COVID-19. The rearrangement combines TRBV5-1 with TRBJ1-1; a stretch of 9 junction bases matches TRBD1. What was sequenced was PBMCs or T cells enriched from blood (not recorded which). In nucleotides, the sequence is TGCGCCAGCAGTTCGGGACAGGGAGGCAAAGCTTTCTTT. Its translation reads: CASSSGQGGKAFF.